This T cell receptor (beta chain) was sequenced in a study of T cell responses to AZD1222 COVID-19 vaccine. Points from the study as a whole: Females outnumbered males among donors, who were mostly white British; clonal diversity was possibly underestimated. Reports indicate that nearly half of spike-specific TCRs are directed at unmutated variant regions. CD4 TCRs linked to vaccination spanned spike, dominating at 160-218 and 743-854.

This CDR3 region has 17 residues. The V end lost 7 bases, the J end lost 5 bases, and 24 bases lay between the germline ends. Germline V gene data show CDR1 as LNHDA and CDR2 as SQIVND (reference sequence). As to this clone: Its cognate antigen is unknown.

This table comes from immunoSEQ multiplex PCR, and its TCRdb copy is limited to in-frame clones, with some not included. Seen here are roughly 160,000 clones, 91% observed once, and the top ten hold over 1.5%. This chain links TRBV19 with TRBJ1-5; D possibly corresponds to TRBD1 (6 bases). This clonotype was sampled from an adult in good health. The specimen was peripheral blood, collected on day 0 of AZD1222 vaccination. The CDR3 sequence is CASKLSEPQGRHQPQHF. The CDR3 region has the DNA TGTGCCAGTAAACTCTCGGAGCCTCAGGGGCGTCATCAGCCCCAGCATTTT.